This T cell receptor beta chain was sequenced in a study of T cell changes during pregnancy in multiple sclerosis. The CDR3 sequence is 15 residues long. V gave up 5 bases and J gave up 5 bases; unmatched junction bases: 5. Germline loops: CDR1 SGHVS, CDR2 FQNEAQ. The repertoire was sequenced with immunoSEQ multiplex PCR; TCRdb's copy has only in-frame clones and lacks some. The sample contains 80,000 or so clones, 90% to 95% of which appear only once. The specimen comprised peripheral blood, sampled before pregnancy. This sequence originates from a female donor with multiple sclerosis, enrolled in a pregnancy study. This rearrangement joins TRBV7-8 to TRBJ2-7, with 14 bases identical to TRBD2. The CDR3 nucleotides read TGTGCCAGCAGCACCCCGACTAGCGGGAGGGACGAGCAGTACTTC. Its protein is CASSTPTSGRDEQYF.